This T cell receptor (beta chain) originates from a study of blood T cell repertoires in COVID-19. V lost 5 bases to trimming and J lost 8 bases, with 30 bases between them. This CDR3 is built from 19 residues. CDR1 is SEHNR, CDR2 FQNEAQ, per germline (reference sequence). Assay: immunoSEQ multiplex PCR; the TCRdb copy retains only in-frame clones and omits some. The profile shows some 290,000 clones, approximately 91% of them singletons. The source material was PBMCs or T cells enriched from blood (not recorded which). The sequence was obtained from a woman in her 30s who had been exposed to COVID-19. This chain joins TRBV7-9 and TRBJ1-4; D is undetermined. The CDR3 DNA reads TGTGCCAGCAGCACTCCGTCAGTGAGGTCTGACCGATGGCGGGAAAAACTGTTTTTT. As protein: CASSTPSVRSDRWREKLFF.